The source of this TCR beta chain is a study of blood T cell repertoires in COVID-19. Repertoires were generated with immunoSEQ multiplex PCR, while TCRdb's copy carries only in-frame clones and drops some. Among 160,000 or so clones, less than 85% were seen once, and the ten largest hold approximately 7.7%. Germline values: CDR1 MNHEY, CDR2 SMNVEV (reference sequence). The CDR3 is 13 residues long. Trimming stripped 2 bases from V and 2 bases from J, with 6 bases between. The rearrangement joins TRBV27 to TRBJ1-1; D is uncertain. The sample taken for sequencing was peripheral blood. The TCR originated in a woman in her sixties or seventies with COVID-19, enrolled during active disease. Written as DNA, the CDR3 is TGTGCCAGCAGTTTACGCACTAACACTGAAGCTTTCTTT. This gives the protein CASSLRTNTEAFF.